The subject of this entry is one T cell receptor (beta chain). Its antigen remains unidentified. The record originates from a study of shared clonotypes between healthy human individuals. Whole-study findings and limits: Shared clonotypes: roughly 5% naive CD4, 3.5% to 4% naive CD8, about 2.5% memory CD4, 0.4% to 0.45% memory CD8.

CDR3 length: 14 residues. With 4 bases removed from V and 0 bases from J, the gap between germline ends came to 11 bases. CDR1 SQVTM and CDR2 ANQGSEA come from the germline V gene. Data came from immunoSEQ multiplex PCR; TCRdb stores just in-frame clones and leaves some out. This table holds millions of clones, roughly nine tenths found once. V gene TRBV29-1 combines with J gene TRBJ2-3; the D is unclear. The TCR comes from a man between 18 and 29 years old in good health. The sample was naive CD4+ T cells sorted from blood. Documented subset: CD45RA+ positively selected. CDR3 region: CSVGKYASTDTQYF. For the CDR3, the DNA is TGCAGCGTTGGCAAATATGCAAGCACAGATACGCAGTATTTT.